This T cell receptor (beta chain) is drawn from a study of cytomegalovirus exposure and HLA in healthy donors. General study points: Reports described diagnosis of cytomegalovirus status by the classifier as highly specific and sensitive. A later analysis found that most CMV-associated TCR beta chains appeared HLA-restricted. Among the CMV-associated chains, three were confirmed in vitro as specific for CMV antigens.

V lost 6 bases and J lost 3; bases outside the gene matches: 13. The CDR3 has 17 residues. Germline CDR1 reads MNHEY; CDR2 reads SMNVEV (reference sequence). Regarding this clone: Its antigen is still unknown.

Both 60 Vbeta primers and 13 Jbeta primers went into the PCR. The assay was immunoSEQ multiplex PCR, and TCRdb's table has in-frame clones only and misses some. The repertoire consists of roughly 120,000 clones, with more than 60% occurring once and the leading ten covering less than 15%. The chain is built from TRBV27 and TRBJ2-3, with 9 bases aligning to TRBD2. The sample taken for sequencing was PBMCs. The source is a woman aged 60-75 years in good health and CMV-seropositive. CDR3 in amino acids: CASRHFLGGGGTDTQYF. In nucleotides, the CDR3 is TGTGCCAGCAGACACTTTCTAGGCGGGGGGGGGACAGATACGCAGTATTTT.